Presented here are 17 T cell receptor beta chains from one specimen sequenced in a study of blood T cells in healthy people across ages. A second PCR of roughly 7 to 11 cycles used a sample-barcoded 5' primer and a J-beta primer mix. TCRdb reanalysed the 5' RACE reads using MiXCR and keeps one entry per CDR3 protein. This sample has around 690,000 distinct CDR3 sequences, with approximately 50% found just once. Sequencing input: blood. Receptors originate from a man in his 60s in good health.

In its sample, this clonotype was seen once. The CDR3 protein is CASSPDLTEAFF. CDR3 sequence (DNA): TGTGCCAGCAGCCCGGATCTCACTGAAGCTTTCTTT. The gene calls are TRBV4-2 and TRBJ1-1, with unresolved D. V was cut by 4 bases and J by 4 bases, with 7 bases left in between. The germline gives CDR1 LGHNA, CDR2 YNFKEQ. This CDR3 is built from 12 residues.

The rearrangement links TRBV7-2 to TRBJ1-2; no firm D call. Germline CDR1 reads SGHTA; CDR2 reads FQGNSA. With 1 base removed from V and 4 bases from J, the gap between germline ends came to 10 bases. CDR3 length: 14 residues. The CDR3 loop reads CASSLVSASYGYTF. CDR3 sequence (DNA): TGTGCCAGCAGCTTAGTGTCGGCTTCCTATGGCTACACCTTC.

About this clonotype: Mismatch with germline at one junction end may stem from a read error. The chain couples TRBV9 to TRBJ1-2, with 12 bases lining up with TRBD1. The CDR3 extends over 16 amino acids. The germline gives CDR1 SGDLS, CDR2 YYNGEE. The CDR3 is CTSSVGGTGGKYGYTF. For the CDR3, the DNA is TGTACCAGCAGCGTAGGAGGGACAGGGGGCAAGTATGGCTACACCTTC.

The J gene is TRBJ2-5, the V gene TRBV20-1; a possible D gene is TRBD2 (5 bases). The V gene's germline CDR1 is DFQATT and CDR2 SNEGSKA (reference sequence). This CDR3 spans 15 amino acids. The V gene lost 5 bases and the J gene lost 0 bases, with 16 bases spanning the gap. The CDR3 reads CSALKAATYQETQYF. Written as DNA, the CDR3 is TGCAGTGCTTTGAAAGCGGCAACGTACCAAGAGACCCAGTACTTC.

The V gene is TRBV5-4, the J gene TRBJ2-3; D is undetermined. Germline CDR1 and CDR2: SGHNT and YYREEE (reference sequence). The length of the CDR3 is 15 residues. The V and J ends lost 0 bases and 1 base respectively, with 9 bases between them. The CDR3 loop is CASSLGSKGTDTQYF. The CDR3 DNA is TGTGCCAGCAGCTTGGGTAGTAAGGGCACAGATACGCAGTATTTT.

The chain links TRBV28 to TRBJ2-5; D possibly corresponds to TRBD1 (6 bases). Germline lookup yields CDR1 MDHEN and CDR2 SYDVKM. V was shortened by 4 bases and J by 3 bases, with 9 bases between the two germline ends. CDR3 size: 13 residues. Here the CDR3 reads CASSSRDKETQYF. DNA for the CDR3: TGTGCCAGCAGTTCCCGGGACAAAGAGACCCAGTACTTC.

J is TRBJ1-1 and V is TRBV4-1; 9 nucleotides align to TRBD1. The J segment lost 4 bases and the V segment lost 0 bases, leaving 6 bases of the junction unmatched. This CDR3 has 16 amino acids. Germline assignment: CDR1 MGHRA and CDR2 YSYEKL. DNA for the CDR3: TGCGCCAGCAGCCAAGAAGCGGGACAGGGAGTCACTGAAGCTTTCTTT. Its translation: CASSQEAGQGVTEAFF.

The rearrangement joins TRBV3-1 to TRBJ2-1, with D perhaps TRBD1 (7 bases). Germline values: CDR1 LGHDT, CDR2 YNNKEL (reference sequence). CDR3 size: 16 residues. V lost 4 bases and J lost 6, with 19 bases in between. CDR3 sequence reads: CASSPFGGQGGNEQFF. The CDR3 coding sequence is TGTGCCAGCAGCCCCTTTGGAGGTCAGGGGGGCAATGAGCAGTTCTTC.

In this sample, this clonotype turned up many times. The rearrangement joins TRBV6-1 to TRBJ2-7; D call uncertain. V was cut by 2 bases and J by 4 bases, with 3 bases left in between. This CDR3 has 11 amino acids. Germline lookup yields CDR1 MNHNS and CDR2 SASEGT. The CDR3 DNA reads TGTGCCAGCAGTGAAAGGTACGAGCAGTACTTC. Translated: CASSERYEQYF.

V usage is TRBV12-3 or TRBV12-4 and J usage is TRBJ2-1; 10 bases agree with TRBD2. The CDR3 extends over 14 amino acids. Trimming removed 5 bases from V and 10 bases from J; junction bases left unmatched: 8. CDR3 bases: TGTGCCAGCAGTCCCCTCAGCGGGGGGGCCGAGCAGTTCTTC. This encodes CASSPLSGGAEQFF.

The chain employs TRBV29-1 and TRBJ1-6; the D is unclear. Germline values: CDR1 SQVTM, CDR2 ANQGSEA. Trimming left V 6 bases short and J 0 bases short, with 6 bases between. This CDR3 spans 13 amino acids. CDR3 DNA: TGCAGCGTGGGGAGCTCCTATAATTCACCCCTCCACTTT. Protein product: CSVGSSYNSPLHF.

The V call is TRBV12-3 or TRBV12-4, the J call TRBJ2-1; D is unclear. V gave up 1 base and J gave up 5 bases, with 9 bases separating them. The CDR3 extends over 14 amino acids. The CDR3 DNA reads as TGTGCCAGCAGTTTAGAACTCGGTCACAATGAGCAGTTCTTC. Translation: CASSLELGHNEQFF.

This clonotype appeared a single time. The chain employs TRBV12-5 and TRBJ2-5; D is ambiguous. This CDR3 spans 13 amino acids. The germline V and J ends were trimmed by 3 bases and 4 bases, with 9 bases remaining between them. CDR1 and CDR2 (germline): LGHNT, FRNRAP. The CDR3 DNA follows: TGTGCTAGTGGTTTATCGGGTTTAGAGACCCAGTACTTC. Translating it yields CASGLSGLETQYF. Supplemented by reference TRBV12-5 and TRBJ2-5, the full variable domain reads DARVTQTPRHKVTEMGQEVTMRCQPILGHNTVFWYRQTMMQGLELLAYFRNRAPLDDSGMPKDRFSAEMPDATLATLKIQPSEPRDSAVYFCASGLSGLETQYFGPGTRLLVL.

The V gene is TRBV6-1, the J gene TRBJ2-1, with 9 bases lining up with TRBD1. This CDR3 spans 18 amino acids. The V and J ends lost 6 bases and 2 bases, in that order; junction bases with no gene match: 14. CDR1 MNHNS and CDR2 SASEGT come from the germline V gene. The CDR3 sequence: CASSMSPYRGLTYNEQFF. CDR3 sequence (DNA): TGTGCCAGCAGCATGAGTCCCTACAGGGGGCTCACCTACAATGAGCAGTTCTTC.

The chain carries TRBV9 and TRBJ2-1; TRBD2 aligns across 10 bases. This CDR3 has 15 residues. CDR1 and CDR2 (germline): SGDLS, YYNGEE. V shed 0 bases and J 8 bases; nucleotides not matched to a gene: 5. Here the CDR3 DNA reads TGTGCCAGCAGCGTAGCGAGCGGGGGGGCATATGAGCAGTTCTTC. This encodes CASSVASGGAYEQFF.

Points on this clonotype: This sequence may be a read error, since a much larger clone differs from it by one base. The chain links TRBV2 to TRBJ2-5; perhaps TRBD2 as D (5 bases). Germline V gene lookup returns CDR1 SNHLY and CDR2 FYNNEI. The CDR3 length is 12 residues. The ends were cut back, 7 bases at V and 0 bases at J, with 6 bases in the middle. CDR3 sequence: CASMRDQETQYF. The CDR3 DNA sequence: TGTGCCAGCATGAGGGACCAAGAGACCCAGTACTTC.

The chain recombines TRBV12-3 or TRBV12-4 with TRBJ2-3; D remains ambiguous. The ends were cut back, 6 bases at V and 0 bases at J, with 13 bases in the middle. The CDR3 contains 15 residues. Written as DNA, the CDR3 is TGTGCCAGCAGCCCCAACCCCCTGAGCACAGATACGCAGTATTTT. Translated, it gives CASSPNPLSTDTQYF.